These 5 T cell receptor beta chains originate from one sample sequenced in a study of T cells after yellow fever vaccination. TCRdb re-called the 5' RACE reads through MiXCR, storing one row per CDR3 protein. Among about 130,000 distinct CDR3 sequences, under 8% were seen once, and the ten largest hold 0.5% to 0.65%. Sequencing used CD4+ T cells sorted from PBMCs, obtained 10 days after the yellow fever booster vaccination. These receptors were obtained from a man aged 30 to 39 who received the YFV17D yellow fever vaccine.

This clonotype was seen a few times. This sequence joins TRBV7-7 and TRBJ2-3, with 8 bases aligning to TRBD2. Germline CDR1 and CDR2: SSHAT and FNYEAQ (reference sequence). The CDR3 is made up of 24 amino acids. The V and J ends lost 2 bases and 0 bases, in that order; junction bases with no gene match: 28. The CDR3 DNA follows: TGTGCCAGCAGCTTACTTCCAGGACTGGGTCAGCGGGAGAGACACAGCCCTAGCACAGATACGCAGTATTTT. Translating it yields CASSLLPGLGQRERHSPSTDTQYF.

Details on this clonotype: Germline is not matched at one junction end, which may reflect a read error. The chain combines TRBV12-3 or TRBV12-4 with TRBJ1-1; TRBD1 agrees at 8 bases. The CDR3 length is 13 residues. In DNA, the CDR3 is TGTGCCAGCAGGCATCTTTCAGGGGGCCCGGGCTCTTTC. Its translation is CASRHLSGGPGSF.

This clonotype was found a few times. The chain recombines TRBV24-1 with TRBJ2-7; 7 bases are shared with TRBD1. Per germline, CDR1 KGHDR and CDR2 SFDVKD. J lost 5 bases, V lost 0 bases, and 9 bases had no gene match. The CDR3 sequence is 16 residues long. The CDR3: CATSDLEVGTVNEQYF. CDR3 in DNA: TGTGCCACCAGTGATTTGGAGGTCGGGACAGTAAACGAGCAGTACTTC.

This clonotype was seen a handful of times. V usage is TRBV20-1 and J usage is TRBJ1-5; D gene ambiguous. CDR1 and CDR2 from the germline V gene are DFQATT and SNEGSKA (reference sequence). CDR3 length: 16 residues. Trimming removed 3 bases at V and 0 bases at J, with 15 bases between. In DNA, the CDR3 is TGCAGTGCTAGGGATATAGGGCAGAATAGCAATCAGCCCCAGCATTTT. This encodes CSARDIGQNSNQPQHF.

This clonotype was counted many times. The rearrangement links TRBV23-1 to TRBJ2-5; weak D call: TRBD2 (7 bases). TRBV23-1 is sorted into the ORF group, with uncertain function. V lost 4 bases to trimming and J lost 7 bases, with 13 bases between them. There are 13 residues in the CDR3. Written as DNA, the CDR3 is TGCGCCAGCAGTCTCGGGCGGGGGCTGACCCAGTACTTC. It translates to CASSLGRGLTQYF.